The source of this TCR beta chain is a study of long-term antiretroviral therapy in people with HIV. At the survey level, the v3.0 immunoSEQ assay was run. Sequenced by immunoSEQ multiplex PCR; TCRdb stores in-frame clones only, minus some. The data contain some 15,000 clones, 78% of them singletons. V shed 0 bases and J shed 8 bases, with 7 bases lying between them. Germline-derived CDR1 and CDR2 are SEHNR and FQNEAQ (reference sequence). The CDR3 is 12 amino acids. This receptor was obtained from a woman aged 40 to 49 with HIV. Source: unsorted PBMCs, taken about 3.2 years after starting antiretroviral therapy. V usage is TRBV7-9 and J usage is TRBJ1-2; D is unresolved. The CDR3 spells CASSLAMGGYTF. DNA for the CDR3: TGTGCCAGCAGCTTAGCGATGGGAGGCTACACCTTC. The full variable domain, completed using reference TRBV7-9 and TRBJ1-2, is DTGVSQNPRHKITKRGQNVTFRCDPISEHNRLYWYRQTLGQGPEFLTYFQNEAQLEKSRLLSDRFSAERPKGSFSTLEIQRTEQGDSAMYLCASSLAMGGYTFGSGTRLTVV.